Described below is a single T cell receptor beta chain sequence and its context. The authors ran a second PCR of 7 to 11 cycles using a sample-barcoded 5' primer and a J-beta primer mix. TCRdb passed the 5' RACE reads through MiXCR, listing each CDR3 protein once. This table holds fewer than 600,000 distinct CDR3 sequences, around 27% found once. The data were obtained in a study of blood T cells in healthy people across ages. The V segment lost 7 bases and the J segment 1 base; nucleotides outside the gene matches: 7. This CDR3 is 14 amino acids long. CDR1 is DFQATT, CDR2 SNEGSKA, per germline (reference sequence). This sample was shared with a second study, whose subject was T cells of mothers and their children.

The chain links TRBV20-1 to TRBJ2-3, with 8 nucleotides matching TRBD2. Sequencing input: blood. The TCR originated in a boy aged 2 to 9 in good health. Here the CDR3 DNA reads TGCAGTGTGGTCGGGCGGGGGGGCACAGATACGCAGTATTTT. It is translated as CSVVGRGGTDTQYF.